The 2 T cell receptor beta chains presented below share a single source sample, sequenced in a study of long-term antiretroviral therapy in people with HIV. Runs used v3.0 of the immunoSEQ assay and were done at survey level. Profiled with immunoSEQ multiplex PCR; TCRdb holds only in-frame clones, not every one. The top ten hold 2% to 3% of the sample, which has tens of thousands of clones, approximately 96% seen once. The material sequenced was unsorted PBMCs, taken approximately 6.5 years after starting antiretroviral therapy. These receptors came from a man aged 25 to 45 with HIV.

This clone was detected a few times. The chain has TRBV4-3 and TRBJ2-6, with D perhaps assigned TRBD1 or TRBD2 (5 bases each). The ends were cut back, 0 bases at V and 1 base at J, with 16 bases in the middle. The germline V gene encodes CDR1 LGHNA and CDR2 YSLEER. The CDR3 totals 19 residues. For the CDR3, the DNA is TGCGCCAGCAGCCAAGATGGGGCAGGGAGTTTTTCTGGGGCCAACGTCCTGACTTTC. As protein: CASSQDGAGSFSGANVLTF.

The J gene is TRBJ2-1, the V gene TRBV13, with a tentative D call TRBD2 (5 bases). This CDR3 contains 15 residues. Germline CDR1 and CDR2: PRHDT and FYEKMQ (reference sequence). V lost 5 bases and J 9 bases, leaving 20 bases between the germline ends. CDR3 loop: CASSPSGGGRGEQFF. The DNA for the CDR3 is TGTGCCAGCAGCCCCTCGGGTGGAGGCCGAGGTGAGCAGTTCTTC.